This T cell receptor beta chain was captured in a study of kidney transplant recipient with SARS-CoV-2 infection. CDR1 and CDR2 (germline): SGHTA, FQGNSA. The length of the CDR3 is 14 residues. Trimming cost V 5 bases and J 1 base; bases outside gene matches: 4. MiXCR, run by TCRdb on the reads, gives a single entry per CDR3 protein. The sample yields under 300,000 distinct CDR3 sequences, around 28% seen once. This clonotype was picked up many times. The receptor comes from a young adult male patient who had COVID-19 and was a kidney transplant recipient. Certain T cells may be donor cells from the graft. The sample in question was a blood sample, obtained at baseline and on roughly day 110 from a kidney transplant recipient. The gene calls are TRBV7-2 and TRBJ1-1, with 7 bases lining up with TRBD1. DNA of the CDR3: TGTGCCAGCAGCATCGACAGGGCGAACACTGAAGCTTTCTTT. Encoded protein: CASSIDRANTEAFF.